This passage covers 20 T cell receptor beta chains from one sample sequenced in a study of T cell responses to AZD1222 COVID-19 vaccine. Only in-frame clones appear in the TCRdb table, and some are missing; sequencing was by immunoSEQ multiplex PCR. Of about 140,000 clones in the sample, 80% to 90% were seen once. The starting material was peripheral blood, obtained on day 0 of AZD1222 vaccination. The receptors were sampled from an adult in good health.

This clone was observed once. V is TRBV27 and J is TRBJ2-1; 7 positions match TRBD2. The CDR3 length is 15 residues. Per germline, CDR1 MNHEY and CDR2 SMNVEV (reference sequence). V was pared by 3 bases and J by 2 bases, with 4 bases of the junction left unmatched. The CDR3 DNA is TGTGCCAGCAGTTTGACTAGCAGAGCCTACAATGAGCAGTTCTTC. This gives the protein CASSLTSRAYNEQFF.

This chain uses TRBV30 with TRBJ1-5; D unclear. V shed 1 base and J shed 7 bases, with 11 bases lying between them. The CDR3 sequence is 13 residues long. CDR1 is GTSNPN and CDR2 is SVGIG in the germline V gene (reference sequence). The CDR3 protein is CAWSGSWSQPQHF. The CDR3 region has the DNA TGTGCCTGGAGTGGTTCCTGGTCGCAGCCCCAGCATTTT. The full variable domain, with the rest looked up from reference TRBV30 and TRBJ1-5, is SQTIHQWPATLVQPVGSPLSLECTVEGTSNPNLYWYRQAAGRGLQLLFYSVGIGQISSEVPQNLSASRPQDRQFILSSKKLLLSDSGFYLCAWSGSWSQPQHFGDGTRLSIL.

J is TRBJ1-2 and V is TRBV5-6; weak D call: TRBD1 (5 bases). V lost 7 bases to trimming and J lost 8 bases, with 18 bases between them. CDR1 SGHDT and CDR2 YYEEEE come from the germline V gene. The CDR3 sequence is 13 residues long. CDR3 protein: CASCEESGMGYTF. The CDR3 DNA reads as TGTGCCAGCTGCGAAGAATCAGGGATGGGCTACACCTTC.

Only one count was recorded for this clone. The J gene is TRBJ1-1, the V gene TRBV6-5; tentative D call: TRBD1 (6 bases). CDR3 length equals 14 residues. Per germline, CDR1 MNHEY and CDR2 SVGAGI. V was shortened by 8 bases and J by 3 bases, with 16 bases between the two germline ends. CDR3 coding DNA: TGTGCCAGCGGGGCCAGGGGAGGGCACACTGAAGCTTTCTTT. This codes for CASGARGGHTEAFF.

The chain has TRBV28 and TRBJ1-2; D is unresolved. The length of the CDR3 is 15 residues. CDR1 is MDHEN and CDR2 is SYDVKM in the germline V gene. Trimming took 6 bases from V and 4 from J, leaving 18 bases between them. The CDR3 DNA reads TGTGCCAGCAGCACCGGATGGGAGGGCGCCTATGGCTACACCTTC. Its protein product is CASSTGWEGAYGYTF.

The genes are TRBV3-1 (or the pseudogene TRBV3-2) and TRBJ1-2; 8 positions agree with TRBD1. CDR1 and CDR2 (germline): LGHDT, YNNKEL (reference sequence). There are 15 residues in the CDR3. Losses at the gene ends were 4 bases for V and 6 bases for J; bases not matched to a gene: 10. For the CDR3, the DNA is TGTGCCAGCAGCCTAACTTGGACAGGGTATGATGGCTACACCTTC. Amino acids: CASSLTWTGYDGYTF.

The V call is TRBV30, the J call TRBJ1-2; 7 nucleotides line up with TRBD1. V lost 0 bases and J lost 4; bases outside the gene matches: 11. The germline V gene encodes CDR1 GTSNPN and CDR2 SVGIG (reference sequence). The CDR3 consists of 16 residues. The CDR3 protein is CAWSVIGRGLSYGYTF. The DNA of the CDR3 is TGTGCCTGGAGTGTAATTGGCAGGGGGTTATCCTATGGCTACACCTTC.

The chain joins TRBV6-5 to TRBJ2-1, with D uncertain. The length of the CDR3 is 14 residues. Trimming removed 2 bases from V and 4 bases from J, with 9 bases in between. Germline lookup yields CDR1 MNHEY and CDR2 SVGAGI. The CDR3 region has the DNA TGTGCCAGCAGTTACGGACCTACTTACAATGAGCAGTTCTTC. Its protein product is CASSYGPTYNEQFF.

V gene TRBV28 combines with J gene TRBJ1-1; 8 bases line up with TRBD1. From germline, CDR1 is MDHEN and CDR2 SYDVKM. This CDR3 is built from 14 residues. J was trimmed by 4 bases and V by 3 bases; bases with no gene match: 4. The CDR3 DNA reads TGTGCCAGCAGTTTGACAGGGGTTTCCACTGAAGCTTTCTTT. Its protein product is CASSLTGVSTEAFF.

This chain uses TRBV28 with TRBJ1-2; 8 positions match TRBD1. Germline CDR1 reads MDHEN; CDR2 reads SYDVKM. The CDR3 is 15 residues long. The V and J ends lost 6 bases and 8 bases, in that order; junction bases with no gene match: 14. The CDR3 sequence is CASRTNGQGPYGYTF. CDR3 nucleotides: TGTGCCAGCAGAACGAACGGACAGGGCCCCTACGGCTACACCTTC.

CDR3 loop: CASSAVPGTRSPLHF. The CDR3 nucleotides are TGTGCCAGCAGCGCCGTCCCAGGGACGCGTTCACCCCTCCACTTT. The chain links TRBV5-6 to TRBJ1-6; a possible D gene is TRBD1 (5 bases). The CDR3 sequence is 15 residues long. V was shortened by 4 bases and J by 9 bases, with 17 bases between the two germline ends. In germline, CDR1 is SGHDT, CDR2 YYEEEE.

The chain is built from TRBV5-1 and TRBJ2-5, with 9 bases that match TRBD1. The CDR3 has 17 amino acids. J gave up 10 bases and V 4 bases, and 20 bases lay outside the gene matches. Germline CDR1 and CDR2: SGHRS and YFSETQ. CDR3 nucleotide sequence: TGCGCCAGCAGCCCCCGCCCCGGGACAGGGTCGGTGTGGGACCAGTACTTC. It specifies CASSPRPGTGSVWDQYF.

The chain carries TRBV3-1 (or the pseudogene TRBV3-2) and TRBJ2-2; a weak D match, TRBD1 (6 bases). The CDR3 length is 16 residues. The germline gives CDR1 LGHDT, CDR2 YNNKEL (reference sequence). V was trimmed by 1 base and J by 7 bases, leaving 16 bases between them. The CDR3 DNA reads TGTGCCAGCAGCCAAGGCGTTGGACAGCCTTTCGGGGAGCTGTTTTTT. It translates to CASSQGVGQPFGELFF.

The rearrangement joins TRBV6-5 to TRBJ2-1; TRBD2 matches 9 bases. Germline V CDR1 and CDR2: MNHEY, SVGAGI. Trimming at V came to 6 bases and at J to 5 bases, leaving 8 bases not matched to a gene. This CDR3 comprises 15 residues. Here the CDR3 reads CASRSGLASNNEQFF. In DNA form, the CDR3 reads TGTGCCAGCAGATCTGGACTAGCGAGTAACAATGAGCAGTTCTTC.

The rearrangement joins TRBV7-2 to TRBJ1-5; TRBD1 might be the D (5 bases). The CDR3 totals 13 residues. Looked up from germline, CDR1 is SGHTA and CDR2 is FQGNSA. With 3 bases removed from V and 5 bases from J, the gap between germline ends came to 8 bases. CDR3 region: CASSLQGDQPQHF. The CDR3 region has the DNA TGTGCCAGCAGCTTGCAGGGAGATCAGCCCCAGCATTTT. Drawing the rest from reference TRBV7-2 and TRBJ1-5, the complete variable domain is GAGVSQSPSNKVTEKGKDVELRCDPISGHTALYWYRQSLGQGLEFLIYFQGNSAPDKSGLPSDRFSAERTGGSVSTLTIQRTQQEDSAVYLCASSLQGDQPQHFGDGTRLSIL.

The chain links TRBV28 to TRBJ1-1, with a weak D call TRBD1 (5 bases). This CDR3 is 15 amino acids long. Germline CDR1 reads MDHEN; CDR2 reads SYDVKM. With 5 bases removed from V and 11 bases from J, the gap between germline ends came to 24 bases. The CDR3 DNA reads TGTGCCAGCAGTCTACTCCTGACAACACCGAGGGGTGCTTTCTTT. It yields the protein CASSLLLTTPRGAFF.

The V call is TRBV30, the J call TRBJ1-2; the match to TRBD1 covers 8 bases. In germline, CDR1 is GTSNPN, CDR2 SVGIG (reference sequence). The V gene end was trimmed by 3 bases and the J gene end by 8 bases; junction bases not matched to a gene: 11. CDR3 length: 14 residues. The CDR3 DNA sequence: TGTGCCTGGAGGGGGACAGGTTCCTCCTGGGGCTACACCTTC. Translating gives CAWRGTGSSWGYTF. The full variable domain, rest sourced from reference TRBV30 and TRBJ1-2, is SQTIHQWPATLVQPVGSPLSLECTVEGTSNPNLYWYRQAAGRGLQLLFYSVGIGQISSEVPQNLSASRPQDRQFILSSKKLLLSDSGFYLCAWRGTGSSWGYTFGSGTRLTVV.

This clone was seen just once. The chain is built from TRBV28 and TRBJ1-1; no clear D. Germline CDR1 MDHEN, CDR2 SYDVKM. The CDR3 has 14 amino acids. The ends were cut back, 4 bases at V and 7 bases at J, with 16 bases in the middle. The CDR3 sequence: CASSSHGGSGEAFF. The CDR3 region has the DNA TGTGCCAGCAGTTCACATGGAGGGTCCGGTGAAGCTTTCTTT.

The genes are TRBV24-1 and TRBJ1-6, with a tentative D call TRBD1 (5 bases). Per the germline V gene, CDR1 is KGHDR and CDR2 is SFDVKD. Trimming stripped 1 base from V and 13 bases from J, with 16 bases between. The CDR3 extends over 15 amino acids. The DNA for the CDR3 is TGTGCCACCAGTGATTTTAAGGGACGAGGGCTTCCCCTCCACTTT. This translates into CATSDFKGRGLPLHF.

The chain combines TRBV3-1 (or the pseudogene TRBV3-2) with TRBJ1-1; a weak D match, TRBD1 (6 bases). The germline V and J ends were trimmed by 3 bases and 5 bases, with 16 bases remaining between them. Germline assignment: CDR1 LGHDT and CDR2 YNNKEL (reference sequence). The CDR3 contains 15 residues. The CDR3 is CASSQGGHGRTEAFF. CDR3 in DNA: TGTGCCAGCAGCCAGGGGGGGCACGGGAGAACTGAAGCTTTCTTT.